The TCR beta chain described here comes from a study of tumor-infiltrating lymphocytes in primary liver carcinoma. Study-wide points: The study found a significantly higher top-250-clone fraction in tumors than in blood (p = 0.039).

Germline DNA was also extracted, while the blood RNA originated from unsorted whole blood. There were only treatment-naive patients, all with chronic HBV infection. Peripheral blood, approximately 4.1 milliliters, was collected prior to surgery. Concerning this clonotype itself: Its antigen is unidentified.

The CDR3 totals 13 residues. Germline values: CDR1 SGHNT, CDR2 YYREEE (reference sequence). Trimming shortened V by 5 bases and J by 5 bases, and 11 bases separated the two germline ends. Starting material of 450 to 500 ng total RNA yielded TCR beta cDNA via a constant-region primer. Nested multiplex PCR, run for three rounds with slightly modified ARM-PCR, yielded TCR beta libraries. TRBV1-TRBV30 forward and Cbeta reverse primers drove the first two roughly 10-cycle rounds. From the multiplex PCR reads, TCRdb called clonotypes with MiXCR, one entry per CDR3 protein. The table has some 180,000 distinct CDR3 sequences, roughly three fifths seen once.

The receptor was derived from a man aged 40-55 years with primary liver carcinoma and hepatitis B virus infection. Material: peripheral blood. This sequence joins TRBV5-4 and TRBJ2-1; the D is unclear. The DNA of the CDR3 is TGTGCCAGCAGGACGACTGGAAACAATGAGCAGTTCTTC. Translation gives CASRTTGNNEQFF.